This TCR beta chain is drawn from a study of blood T cell repertoires in COVID-19 (dated by TCRdb to about 2020). About the study as a whole: Samples covering the acute and convalescent phases of COVID-19 were provided by collaborators in the United States, Italy and Spain. The prospective study material was composed of cDNA or gDNA derived from T cells, B-cell-depleted T cells, or PBMCs. Deeply sampled blood TCRbeta repertoires from subjects exposed to, actively infected with, or recovered from COVID-19 were included in the dataset. The repertoires were made available in a free public database intended to serve as a resource for research on the immune response to SARS-CoV-2. The samples were drawn from two sources: the first 160 participants of the ongoing ImmuneRACE study, and some 1,300 subjects contributed by 6 global collaborators. Sample metadata almost always included a de-identified subject ID, COVID-19 status, age in years and sex. Where available, HLA class I and class II types were taken from metadata supplied by the sample provider and were not determined by assay-based typing.

Enrolling through a virtual design, the prospective study's participants ranged in age from roughly 18 to 95 years and lived across roughly 23 United States geographic areas. Cohort assignment in the prospective study relied on participant-reported clinical history from a screening survey and a study questionnaire. In the prospective study, whole blood, serum and a nasopharyngeal or oropharyngeal swab were collected from each participant by mobile phlebotomists. Additional blood draws and questionnaires over an approximately 2-month period could optionally be provided by prospective study participants. Prospective study blood samples were shipped either frozen or at room temperature before DNA extraction. The CDR1 and CDR2 encoded by the germline V gene are KGHSH and LQKENI. Clipping removes 4 bases from V and 4 bases from J, with 10 as the unmatched junction base count. There are 16 amino acids in the CDR3, from cysteine to phenylalanine inclusive. The DNA shown is the 48-base CDR3, in frame from base 1.

Broader findings and caveats from the paper: The quantity of clinical and demographic metadata differed by source and by participant and was supplied without curation.

With respect to this clone: Its antigen target is currently unknown. Base qualities were left out, and no much larger clone turns up one base away.

The immunoSEQ Assay, a bias-controlled multiplex PCR, was used to amplify TCRbeta CDR3 regions from genomic DNA. In the paper's pipeline: The number of nucleated cells in each sample was estimated from the amplification of reference gene primers within the assay. To quantify the absolute abundance of each unique TCRbeta CDR3 rearrangement, sequence reads were collapsed and filtered. For each sample, productive Simpson clonality was calculated as the square root of Simpson's diversity index across productive rearrangements. Entries here come from immuneACCESS through TCRdb and include only in-frame sequences with V and J called. Some clones fail to appear in such tables; in the studies checked, an unresolved V gene covers under half of the shortfall, and the cause of the remainder is unknown. The V and J calls and the clone size are those of that table, but D and trimming were determined from the DNA. This sample is represented by about 400,000 clones; approximately 90% of them were singletons. The ten largest clones add up to approximately 0.96% of the sample.

The sequence was collected from a woman in her 30s with acute COVID-19. Sequencing was done on a sample of PBMCs or T cells enriched from blood (not recorded which). The chain joins TRBV18 to TRBJ2-3; TRBD1 agrees with 8 junctional bases. The nucleotide sequence is TGTGCCAGCTCACGGCCACAGGGGGTGACGGCAGATACGCAGTATTTT. The resulting protein is CASSRPQGVTADTQYF.